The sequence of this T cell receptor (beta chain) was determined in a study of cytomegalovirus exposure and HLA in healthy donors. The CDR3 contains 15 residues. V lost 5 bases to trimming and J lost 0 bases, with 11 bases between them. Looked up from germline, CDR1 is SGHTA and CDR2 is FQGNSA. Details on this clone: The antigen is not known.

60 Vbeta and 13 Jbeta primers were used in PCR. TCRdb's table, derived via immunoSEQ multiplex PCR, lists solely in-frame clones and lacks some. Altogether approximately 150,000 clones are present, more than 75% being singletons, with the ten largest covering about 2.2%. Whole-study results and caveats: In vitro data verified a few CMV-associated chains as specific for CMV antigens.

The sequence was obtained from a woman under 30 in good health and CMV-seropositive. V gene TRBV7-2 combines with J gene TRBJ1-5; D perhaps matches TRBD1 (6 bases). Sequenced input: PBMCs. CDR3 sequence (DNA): TGTGCCAGCAGCCCAGACAGGAATAGCAATCAGCCCCAGCATTTT. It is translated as CASSPDRNSNQPQHF.